This TCR beta chain came from a study of circulating CD8 cells and anti-PD-1 response in melanoma. Study overall: Patients received intravenous nivolumab, 3 mg/kg, every 2 weeks. Points from the study as a whole: TIGIT repertoires were least diverse, DNEG repertoires most diverse.

By share of the sample, this clonotype is large. What it binds is not known. From live CD3+CD8+TCRalphabeta+ cells, four PD-1 and/or TIGIT subsets were sorted. The QIAseq Immune Repertoire TCR panel built the libraries from around 15 ng of total RNA. TCRdb re-called the reads through MiXCR, storing one row per CDR3 protein. Seen here are roughly 1,300 distinct CDR3 sequences, approximately 11% observed once, and the top ten hold 12% to 15%. This CDR3 has 12 amino acids. V was clipped by 0 bases and J by 6 bases, with 5 bases between them. Germline values: CDR1 SGHNT, CDR2 YYREEE (reference sequence). Sequences were derived from CD8+ T cells from PBMCs, sampled at baseline or after one month of anti-PD-1 therapy (not recorded which). This clonotype originated in a human donor with melanoma. The chain is built from TRBV5-4 and TRBJ2-3; D gene uncertain. The CDR3 region is CASSLAADTQYF. CDR3 nucleotides: TGTGCCAGCAGCTTGGCCGCGGATACGCAGTATTTT.